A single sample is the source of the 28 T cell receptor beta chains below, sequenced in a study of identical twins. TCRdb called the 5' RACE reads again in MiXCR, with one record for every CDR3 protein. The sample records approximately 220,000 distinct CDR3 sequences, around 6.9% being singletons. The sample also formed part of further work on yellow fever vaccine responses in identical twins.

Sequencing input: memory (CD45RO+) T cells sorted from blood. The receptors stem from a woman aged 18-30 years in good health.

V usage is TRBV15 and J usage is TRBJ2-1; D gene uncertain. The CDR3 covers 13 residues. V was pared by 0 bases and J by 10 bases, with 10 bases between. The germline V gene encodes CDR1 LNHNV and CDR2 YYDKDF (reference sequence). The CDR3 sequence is CATSRDQVSEQFF. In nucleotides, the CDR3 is TGTGCCACCAGCAGAGATCAGGTATCCGAGCAGTTCTTC. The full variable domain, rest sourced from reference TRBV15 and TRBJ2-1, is DAMVIQNPRYQVTQFGKPVTLSCSQTLNHNVMYWYQQKSSQAPKLLFHYYDKDFNNEADTPDNFQSRRPNTSFCFLDIRSPGLGDTAMYLCATSRDQVSEQFFGPGTRLTVL.

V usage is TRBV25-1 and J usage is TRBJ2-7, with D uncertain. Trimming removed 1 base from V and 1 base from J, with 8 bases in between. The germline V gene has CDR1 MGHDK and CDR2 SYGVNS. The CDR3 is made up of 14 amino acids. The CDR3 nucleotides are TGTGCCAGCAGTGAATCGGTGAGTTCCTACGAGCAGTACTTC. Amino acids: CASSESVSSYEQYF.

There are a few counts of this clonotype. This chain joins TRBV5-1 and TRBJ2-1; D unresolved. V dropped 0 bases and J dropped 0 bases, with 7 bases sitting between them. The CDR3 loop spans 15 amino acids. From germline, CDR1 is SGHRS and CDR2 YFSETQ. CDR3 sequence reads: CASSLEGLSYNEQFF. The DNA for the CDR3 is TGCGCCAGCAGCTTGGAAGGCCTCTCCTACAATGAGCAGTTCTTC.

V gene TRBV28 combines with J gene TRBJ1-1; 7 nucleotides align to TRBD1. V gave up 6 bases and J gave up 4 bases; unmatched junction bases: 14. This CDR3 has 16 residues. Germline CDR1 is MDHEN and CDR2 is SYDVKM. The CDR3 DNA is TGTGCCAGCAGCTCAGCCAGCAGGGGGGGGGTCACTGAAGCTTTCTTT. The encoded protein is CASSSASRGGVTEAFF. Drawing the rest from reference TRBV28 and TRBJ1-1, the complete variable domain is DVKVTQSSRYLVKRTGEKVFLECVQDMDHENMFWYRQDPGLGLRLIYFSYDVKMKEKGDIPEGYSVSREKKERFSLILESASTNQTSMYLCASSSASRGGVTEAFFGQGTRLTVV.

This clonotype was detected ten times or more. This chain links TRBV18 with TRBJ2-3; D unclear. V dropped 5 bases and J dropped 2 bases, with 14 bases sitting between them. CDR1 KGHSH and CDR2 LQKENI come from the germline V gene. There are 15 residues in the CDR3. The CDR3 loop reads CASSTLRPPTDTQYF. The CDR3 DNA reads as TGTGCCAGCTCAACCCTCCGACCTCCCACAGATACGCAGTATTTT. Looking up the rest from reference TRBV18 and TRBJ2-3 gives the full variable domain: NAGVMQNPRHLVRRRGQEARLRCSPMKGHSHVYWYRQLPEEGLKFMVYLQKENIIDESGMPKERFSAEFPKEGPSILRIQQVVRGDSAAYFCASSTLRPPTDTQYFGPGTRLTVL.

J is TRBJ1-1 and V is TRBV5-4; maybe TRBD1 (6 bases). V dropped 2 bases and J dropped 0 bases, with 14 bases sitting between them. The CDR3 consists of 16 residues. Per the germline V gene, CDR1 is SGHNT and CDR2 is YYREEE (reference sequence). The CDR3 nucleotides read TGTGCCAGCAGCTTCTGGGGGCTCGGACTGAACACTGAAGCTTTCTTT. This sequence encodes CASSFWGLGLNTEAFF.

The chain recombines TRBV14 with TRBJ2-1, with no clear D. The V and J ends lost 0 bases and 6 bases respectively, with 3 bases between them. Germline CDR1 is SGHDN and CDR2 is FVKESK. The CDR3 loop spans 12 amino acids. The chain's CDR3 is CASSQDSNEQFF. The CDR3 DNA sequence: TGTGCCAGCAGCCAAGATAGCAATGAGCAGTTCTTC.

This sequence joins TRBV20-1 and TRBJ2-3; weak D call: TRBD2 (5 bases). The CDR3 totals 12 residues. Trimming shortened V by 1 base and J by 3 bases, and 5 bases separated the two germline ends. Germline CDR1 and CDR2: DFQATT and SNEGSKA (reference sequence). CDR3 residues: CSARGLTDTQYF. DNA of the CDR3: TGCAGTGCTAGAGGACTAACAGATACGCAGTATTTT.

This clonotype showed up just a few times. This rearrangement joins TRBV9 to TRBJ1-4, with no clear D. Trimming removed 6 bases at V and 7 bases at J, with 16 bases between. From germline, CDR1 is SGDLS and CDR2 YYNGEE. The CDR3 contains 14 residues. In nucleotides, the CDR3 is TGTGCCAGCACCCGAACCTCAAATAGTGAAAAACTGTTTTTT. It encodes CASTRTSNSEKLFF.

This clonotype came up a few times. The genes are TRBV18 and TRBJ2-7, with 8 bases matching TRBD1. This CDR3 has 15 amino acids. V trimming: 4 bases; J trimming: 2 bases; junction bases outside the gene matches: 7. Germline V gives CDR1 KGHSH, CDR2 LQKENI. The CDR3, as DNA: TGTGCCAGCTCACTAGACAGGGGAAACACCTACGAGCAGTACTTC. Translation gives CASSLDRGNTYEQYF.

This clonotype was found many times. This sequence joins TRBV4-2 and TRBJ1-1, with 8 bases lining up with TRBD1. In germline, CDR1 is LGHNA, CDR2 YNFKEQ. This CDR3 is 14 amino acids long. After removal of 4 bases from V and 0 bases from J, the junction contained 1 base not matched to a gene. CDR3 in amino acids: CASSPGGMNTEAFF. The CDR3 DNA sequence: TGTGCCAGCAGCCCAGGGGGCATGAACACTGAAGCTTTCTTT.

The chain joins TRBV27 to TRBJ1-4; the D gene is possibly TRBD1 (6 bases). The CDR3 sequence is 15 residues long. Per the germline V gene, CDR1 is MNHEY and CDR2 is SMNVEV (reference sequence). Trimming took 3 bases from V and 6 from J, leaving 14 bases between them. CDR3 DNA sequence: TGTGCCAGCAGTTTGCTGGGCAGGGGAGATGAAAAACTGTTTTTT. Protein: CASSLLGRGDEKLFF.

DNA for the CDR3: TGTGCCAGCACCCGGACTAGCGGGAGTTACAATGAGCAGTTCTTC. Translating gives CASTRTSGSYNEQFF. The V and J genes are TRBV7-2 and TRBJ2-1; 13 bases map to TRBD2. This CDR3 contains 15 residues. Per the germline V gene, CDR1 is SGHTA and CDR2 is FQGNSA. The junction had 4 bases not matched to a gene; V was cut back by 7 bases and J by 4 bases.

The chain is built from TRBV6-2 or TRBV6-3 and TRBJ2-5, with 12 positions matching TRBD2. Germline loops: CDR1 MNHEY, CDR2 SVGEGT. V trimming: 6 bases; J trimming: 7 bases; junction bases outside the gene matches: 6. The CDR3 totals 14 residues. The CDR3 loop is CASSQGGLAGTQYF. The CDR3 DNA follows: TGTGCCAGCAGCCAAGGGGGACTAGCGGGGACCCAGTACTTC.

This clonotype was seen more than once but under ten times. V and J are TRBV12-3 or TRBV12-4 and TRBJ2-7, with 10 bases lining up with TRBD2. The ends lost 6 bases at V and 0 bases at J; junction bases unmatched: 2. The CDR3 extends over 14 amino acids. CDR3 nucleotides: TGTGCCAGCAGGGTAGCGGGAGGCTCCTACGAGCAGTACTTC. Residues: CASRVAGGSYEQYF.

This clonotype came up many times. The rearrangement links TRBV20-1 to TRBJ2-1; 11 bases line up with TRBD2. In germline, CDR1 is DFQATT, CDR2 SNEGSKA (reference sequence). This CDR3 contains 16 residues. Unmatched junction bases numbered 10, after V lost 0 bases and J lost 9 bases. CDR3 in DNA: TGCAGTGCTAGAGACCCACGGACTAGCGGGTCGGGTGAGCAGTTCTTC. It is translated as CSARDPRTSGSGEQFF.

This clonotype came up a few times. DNA for the CDR3: TGTGCCAGCGATTCGGGCGGACTAGCCAAAAACATTCAGTACTTC. It codes for CASDSGGLAKNIQYF. The chain is built from TRBV6-1 and TRBJ2-4; tentative D call: TRBD2 (5 bases). The germline V gene encodes CDR1 MNHNS and CDR2 SASEGT. The CDR3 has 15 amino acids. V dropped 8 bases and J dropped 0 bases, with 14 bases sitting between them.

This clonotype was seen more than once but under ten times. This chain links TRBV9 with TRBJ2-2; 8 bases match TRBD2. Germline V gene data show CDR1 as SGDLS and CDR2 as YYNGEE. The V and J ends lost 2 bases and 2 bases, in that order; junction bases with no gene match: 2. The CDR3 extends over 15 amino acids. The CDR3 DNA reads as TGTGCCAGCAGCGTCACTAGCGGAAACACCGGGGAGCTGTTTTTT. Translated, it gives CASSVTSGNTGELFF. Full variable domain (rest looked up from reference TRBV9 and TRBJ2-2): DSGVTQTPKHLITATGQRVTLRCSPRSGDLSVYWYQQSLDQGLQFLIQYYNGEERAKGNILERFSAQQFPDLHSELNLSSLELGDSALYFCASSVTSGNTGELFFGEGSRLTVL.

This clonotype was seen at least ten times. The CDR3 reads CASSTTGKGQFF. CDR3 nucleotides: TGTGCCAGCAGCACAACAGGGAAGGGGCAGTTCTTC. V gene TRBV7-2 combines with J gene TRBJ2-1; TRBD1 might be the D (6 bases). Trimming removed 5 bases from V and 12 bases from J, with 14 bases in between. The CDR3 extends over 12 amino acids. Germline values: CDR1 SGHTA, CDR2 FQGNSA.

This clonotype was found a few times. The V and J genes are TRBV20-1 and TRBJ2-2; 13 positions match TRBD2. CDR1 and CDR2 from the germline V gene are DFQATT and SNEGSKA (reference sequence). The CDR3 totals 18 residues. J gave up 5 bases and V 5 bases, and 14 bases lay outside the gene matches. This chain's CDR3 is CSAPTWTSGRVMTGELFF. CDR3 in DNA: TGCAGTGCTCCCACCTGGACTAGCGGGAGAGTGATGACCGGGGAGCTGTTTTTT.

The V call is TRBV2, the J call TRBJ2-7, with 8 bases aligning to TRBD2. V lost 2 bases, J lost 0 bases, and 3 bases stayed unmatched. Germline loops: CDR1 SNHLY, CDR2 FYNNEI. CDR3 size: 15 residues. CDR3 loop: CASSETGGSSYEQYF. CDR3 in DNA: TGTGCCAGCAGTGAAACGGGAGGGAGCTCCTACGAGCAGTACTTC.

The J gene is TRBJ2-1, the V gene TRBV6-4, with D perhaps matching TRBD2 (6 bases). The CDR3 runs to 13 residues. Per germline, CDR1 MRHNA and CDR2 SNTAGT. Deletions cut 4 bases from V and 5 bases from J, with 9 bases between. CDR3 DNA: TGTGCCAGCAGTGGGGGGGACCACAATGAGCAGTTCTTC. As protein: CASSGGDHNEQFF.

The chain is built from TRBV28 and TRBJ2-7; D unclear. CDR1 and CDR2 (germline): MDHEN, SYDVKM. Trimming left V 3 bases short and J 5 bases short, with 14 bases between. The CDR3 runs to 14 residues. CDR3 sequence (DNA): TGTGCCAGCAGTTTTTTTGTTCGGTCGGACGAGCAGTACTTC. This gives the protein CASSFFVRSDEQYF. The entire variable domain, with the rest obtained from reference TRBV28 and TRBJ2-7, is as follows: DVKVTQSSRYLVKRTGEKVFLECVQDMDHENMFWYRQDPGLGLRLIYFSYDVKMKEKGDIPEGYSVSREKKERFSLILESASTNQTSMYLCASSFFVRSDEQYFGPGTRLTVT.

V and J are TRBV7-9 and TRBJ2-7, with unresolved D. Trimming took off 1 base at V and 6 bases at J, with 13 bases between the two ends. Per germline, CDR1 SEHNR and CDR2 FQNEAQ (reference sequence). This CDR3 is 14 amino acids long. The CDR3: CASSLVPAGSEQYF. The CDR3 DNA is TGTGCCAGCAGCTTAGTCCCCGCAGGCTCCGAGCAGTACTTC. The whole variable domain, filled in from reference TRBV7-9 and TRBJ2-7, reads DTGVSQNPRHKITKRGQNVTFRCDPISEHNRLYWYRQTLGQGPEFLTYFQNEAQLEKSRLLSDRFSAERPKGSFSTLEIQRTEQGDSAMYLCASSLVPAGSEQYFGPGTRLTVT.

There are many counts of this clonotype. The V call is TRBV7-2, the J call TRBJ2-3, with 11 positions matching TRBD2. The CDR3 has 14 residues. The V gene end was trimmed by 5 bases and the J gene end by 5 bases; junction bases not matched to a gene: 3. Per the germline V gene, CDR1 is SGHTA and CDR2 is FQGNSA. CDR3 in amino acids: CASSTSGRGDTQYF. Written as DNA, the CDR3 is TGTGCCAGCAGCACTAGCGGGAGAGGAGATACGCAGTATTTT.

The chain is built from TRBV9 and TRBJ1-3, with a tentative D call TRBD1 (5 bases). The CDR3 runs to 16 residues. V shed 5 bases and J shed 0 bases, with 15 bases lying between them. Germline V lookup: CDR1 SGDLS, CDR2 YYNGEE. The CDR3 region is CASSGGDYPSGNTIYF. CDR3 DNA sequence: TGTGCCAGCAGTGGGGGGGACTACCCCTCTGGAAACACCATATATTTT.

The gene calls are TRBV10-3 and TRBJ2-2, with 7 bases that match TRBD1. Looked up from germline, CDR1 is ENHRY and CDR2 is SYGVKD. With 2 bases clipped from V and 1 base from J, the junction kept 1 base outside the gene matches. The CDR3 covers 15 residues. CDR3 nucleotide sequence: TGTGCCATCAGTGAGCGGACAGGGAACACCGGGGAGCTGTTTTTT. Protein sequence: CAISERTGNTGELFF.

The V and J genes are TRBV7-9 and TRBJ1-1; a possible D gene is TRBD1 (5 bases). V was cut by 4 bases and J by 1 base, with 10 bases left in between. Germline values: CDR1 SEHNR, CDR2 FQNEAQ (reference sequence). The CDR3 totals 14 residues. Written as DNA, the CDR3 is TGTGCCAGCAGCTATAAGACAGCGAACACTGAAGCTTTCTTT. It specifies CASSYKTANTEAFF.